This T cell receptor (beta chain) stems from a study of beta chain features in type 1 diabetes. Study conclusions and caveats: Naive, central memory and Treg TCRB repertoires seemed to resemble each other more closely in patients than they did in healthy donors.

Trimming at V came to 5 bases and at J to 7 bases, leaving 10 bases not matched to a gene. The CDR3 covers 15 residues. Germline CDR1 reads SGHTA; CDR2 reads FQGNSA. Sequencing targeted expressed TCRB transcripts, as all isolated RNA had been reverse transcribed. Roughly 3.4 million reads per sample on average were obtained from naive, central memory and regulatory T cell samples. Sequencing was performed with immunoSEQ multiplex PCR; in TCRdb, only in-frame clones are kept and a portion is missing. The table has around 200,000 clones, roughly an eighth seen once; the top ten hold approximately 0.64%. All of the sorted populations showed purity greater than 98%. This clone was observed many times. Antigen: not known.

Sequencing was performed on central memory CD4+ T cells from blood. This rearrangement joins TRBV7-2 to TRBJ2-2; 7 nucleotides align to TRBD2. This clonotype was obtained from a woman aged 18 to 35 in good health. CDR3 in DNA: TGTGCCAGCAGCCCAAGATGGGCGGGAGACGGGGAGCTGTTTTTT. This translates into CASSPRWAGDGELFF.